The 21 T cell receptor beta chains below come from one sample, sequenced in a study of T cell changes during pregnancy in multiple sclerosis (dated by TCRdb to between 2018 and 2021). Libraries were made using the immunoSEQ multiplex PCR assay. TCRdb mirrors the immuneACCESS table, restricted to in-frame sequences. Some clones are absent from its copies; in checked studies, under half trace to an unresolved V gene, and the reason for the others is unknown. This sample comprises approximately 58,000 clones, roughly 92% of them detected only once. Of the sample, roughly 1.4% is held by the ten largest clones. This specimen was peripheral blood, taken in the second trimester of pregnancy. The receptors shown here come from a female donor with multiple sclerosis, enrolled in a pregnancy study.

The chain couples TRBV19 to TRBJ1-4; unclear D gene. The CDR3 is 14 residues long. Trimming left V 6 bases short and J 8 bases short, with 16 bases between. The germline gives CDR1 LNHDA, CDR2 SQIVND (reference sequence). Written as DNA, the CDR3 is TGTGCCAGTAGGACCGTCGGGGTAGGGGAAAAACTGTTTTTT. Protein product: CASRTVGVGEKLFF.

The chain is built from TRBV5-1 and TRBJ2-2; TRBD2 agrees at 11 bases. The CDR3 length is 15 residues. The ends lost 7 bases at V and 6 bases at J; junction bases unmatched: 8. Germline V gives CDR1 SGHRS, CDR2 YFSETQ. The CDR3: CASFGTSGGSGELFF. For the CDR3, the DNA is TGCGCCAGCTTCGGGACTAGCGGAGGGTCCGGGGAGCTGTTTTTT. Drawing the rest from reference TRBV5-1 and TRBJ2-2, the complete variable domain is KAGVTQTPRYLIKTRGQQVTLSCSPISGHRSVSWYQQTPGQGLQFLFEYFSETQRNKGNFPGRFSGRQFSNSRSEMNVSTLELGDSALYLCASFGTSGGSGELFFGEGSRLTVL.

The chain couples TRBV10-3 to TRBJ2-2; 10 bases are shared with TRBD2. V shed 10 bases, J shed 4 bases, and the junction held 9 bases outside the gene matches. CDR1 and CDR2 (germline): ENHRY, SYGVKD. This CDR3 spans 15 amino acids. In DNA, the CDR3 is TGTGCCACCGCTCTAGCGGGAGAGAGCACCGGGGAGCTGTTTTTT. Protein: CATALAGESTGELFF.

As to this clone: Given the absence of the conserved phenylalanine or tryptophan at the CDR3 end, a read error is likely. The chain uses TRBV2 and TRBJ1-2; D is unclear. CDR1 is SNHLY and CDR2 is FYNNEI in the germline V gene. The CDR3 runs 13 residues. V was trimmed by 3 bases and J by 5 bases, leaving 10 bases between them. The chain's CDR3 is CASSEIGVYGYTL. The CDR3 coding sequence is TGTGCCAGCAGTGAGATTGGAGTGTATGGCTACACCCTC.

The chain's CDR3 is CASSLAAGSGTEAFF. For the CDR3, the DNA is TGTGCCAGCAGCTTAGCGGCAGGGTCGGGCACTGAAGCTTTCTTT. V is TRBV11-2 and J is TRBJ1-1; tentative D call: TRBD1 (5 bases). V lost 1 base and J lost 4, with 13 bases in between. The CDR3 has 15 residues. CDR1 and CDR2 from the germline V gene are SGHAT and FQNNGV.

This chain connects TRBV6-6 to TRBJ1-5; 8 bases agree with TRBD1. V lost 4 bases to trimming and J lost 6 bases; unmatched junction nucleotides: 8. CDR1 and CDR2 (germline): MNHNY, SVGAGI (reference sequence). This CDR3 is built from 15 residues. The CDR3 DNA sequence: TGTGCCAGCAGTTCAAGGACAGGGAGTTTTCAGCCCCAGCATTTT. It yields the protein CASSSRTGSFQPQHF.

The chain joins TRBV29-1 to TRBJ2-1, with a possible D match to TRBD2 (6 bases). The V end was cut by 4 bases, the J end by 6 bases, with 16 bases between. Germline-derived CDR1 and CDR2 are SQVTM and ANQGSEA. The CDR3 has 14 residues. CDR3 in DNA: TGCAGCGTTGCAAGGGCGGGAATACTCAATGAGCAGTTCTTC. This translates into CSVARAGILNEQFF.

The chain carries TRBV10-2 and TRBJ1-1; D remains ambiguous. The CDR3 covers 16 residues. Germline-derived CDR1 and CDR2 are WSHSY and SAAADI. Trimming stripped 1 base from V and 0 bases from J, with 12 bases between. The DNA of the CDR3 is TGCGCCAGCAGTGAGTGGGCCAGTGATATGAACACTGAAGCTTTCTTT. Its translation: CASSEWASDMNTEAFF.

This clone was recorded once. The chain recombines TRBV28 with TRBJ2-3, with 7 bases matching TRBD2. This CDR3 region has 17 residues. V lost 8 bases and J lost 0; bases outside the gene matches: 14. Germline loops: CDR1 MDHEN, CDR2 SYDVKM. CDR3 coding DNA: TGTGCCAGCGTCGGGTGGGGGGGGAAGGAAAGCACAGATACGCAGTATTTT. Its translation is CASVGWGGKESTDTQYF. Filled out from reference TRBV28 and TRBJ2-3, the complete variable domain reads DVKVTQSSRYLVKRTGEKVFLECVQDMDHENMFWYRQDPGLGLRLIYFSYDVKMKEKGDIPEGYSVSREKKERFSLILESASTNQTSMYLCASVGWGGKESTDTQYFGPGTRLTVL.

The CDR3 spells CAEGKAPDEQYF. CDR3 coding DNA: TGTGCGGAGGGGAAGGCCCCTGACGAGCAGTACTTC. The chain links TRBV28 to TRBJ2-7, with D perhaps matching TRBD2 (6 bases). CDR3 length equals 12 residues. The germline CDR1 and CDR2 sequences are MDHEN and SYDVKM.

This chain connects TRBV2 to TRBJ1-2, with D unresolved. This CDR3 has 12 residues. V shed 6 bases and J shed 4 bases, with 9 bases lying between them. Germline loops: CDR1 SNHLY, CDR2 FYNNEI. The CDR3, as DNA: TGTGCCAGCAGCGTGGAGCCCTATGGCTACACCTTC. Its protein product is CASSVEPYGYTF. Variable domain in full (rest from reference TRBV2 and TRBJ1-2): EPEVTQTPSHQVTQMGQEVILRCVPISNHLYFYWYRQILGQKVEFLVSFYNNEISEKSEIFDDQFSVERPDGSNFTLKIRSTKLEDSAMYFCASSVEPYGYTFGSGTRLTVV.

V and J are TRBV6-1 and TRBJ1-5; no clear D. Germline values: CDR1 MNHNS, CDR2 SASEGT. The CDR3 contains 15 residues. Trimming cost V 5 bases and J 0 bases, with 11 bases left between them. For the CDR3, the DNA is TGTGCCAGCAGTTTGACTGGCGATAGCAATCAGCCCCAGCATTTT. This codes for CASSLTGDSNQPQHF.

The chain uses TRBV6-5 and TRBJ2-1; D might be TRBD2 (6 bases). The CDR3 is made up of 12 amino acids. From germline, CDR1 is MNHEY and CDR2 SVGAGI. Trimming cost V 7 bases and J 6 bases, with 10 bases left between them. For the CDR3, the DNA is TGTGCCAGCAACCCCGGGGGCAATGAGCAGTTCTTC. Its protein product is CASNPGGNEQFF.

The rearrangement joins TRBV7-8 to TRBJ2-3; the D is unclear. CDR1 is SGHVS, CDR2 FQNEAQ, per germline. The V end was cut by 2 bases, the J end by 2 bases, with 14 bases between. The CDR3 extends over 16 amino acids. CDR3 amino acids: CASSLRTPKLTDTQYF. The CDR3 DNA follows: TGTGCCAGCAGCTTACGCACTCCTAAGCTCACAGATACGCAGTATTTT.

The chain has TRBV7-3 and TRBJ2-7; TRBD2 agrees at 7 bases. The V gene end was trimmed by 5 bases and the J gene end by 6 bases; junction bases not matched to a gene: 7. The CDR3 runs 13 residues. Germline CDR1 and CDR2: SGHTA and FQGTGA. The CDR3 DNA sequence: TGTGCCAGCAGCCAAGGGACTACCGGCGAGCAGTACTTC. It is translated as CASSQGTTGEQYF.

This chain joins TRBV4-1 and TRBJ2-1, with D tentatively TRBD1 (6 bases). The germline V and J ends were trimmed by 4 bases and 0 bases, with 13 bases remaining between them. CDR1 and CDR2 (germline): MGHRA, YSYEKL. The CDR3 runs 16 residues. The CDR3 spells CASSPGQTSSYNEQFF. CDR3 coding DNA: TGCGCCAGCAGCCCGGGACAAACCAGCTCCTACAATGAGCAGTTCTTC.

V gene TRBV30 combines with J gene TRBJ2-2, with TRBD2 identical over 12 bases. V lost 4 bases to trimming and J lost 4 bases; unmatched junction nucleotides: 4. This CDR3 region has 15 residues. Germline V gives CDR1 GTSNPN, CDR2 SVGIG (reference sequence). CDR3: CAWKLLAGGTGELFF. The CDR3 nucleotides read TGTGCCTGGAAGTTACTAGCGGGGGGCACCGGGGAGCTGTTTTTT.

The V call is TRBV28, the J call TRBJ1-5; possible D gene TRBD1, 6 bases. The length of the CDR3 is 15 residues. The V gene lost 5 bases and the J gene lost 0 bases, with 11 bases spanning the gap. Germline CDR1 and CDR2: MDHEN and SYDVKM. CDR3 in DNA: TGTGCCAGCAGTGGGGACAACTATAGCAATCAGCCCCAGCATTTT. Its protein is CASSGDNYSNQPQHF.

The chain uses TRBV6-5 and TRBJ2-5; D is uncertain. Germline CDR1 reads MNHEY; CDR2 reads SVGAGI. The CDR3 runs 14 residues. V lost 6 bases to trimming and J lost 3 bases, with 14 bases between them. CDR3 bases: TGTGCCAGCAGGGCGACAAGCACAAAAGAGACCCAGTACTTC. Protein sequence: CASRATSTKETQYF.

The chain uses TRBV6-5 and TRBJ1-1; no firm D call. The CDR3 contains 13 residues. Germline V gene sequence: CDR1 MNHEY, CDR2 SVGAGI. Between the trimmed V and J ends, which lost 5 bases and 0 bases, there was a span of 7 bases. Here the CDR3 reads CASSTHMNTEAFF. In DNA, the CDR3 is TGTGCCAGCAGTACCCACATGAACACTGAAGCTTTCTTT.

Concerning this clone itself: Distinct nucleotide sequences in the sample also encode this CDR3. The V and J genes are TRBV20-1 and TRBJ1-3; D unclear. Trimming pared 3 bases from V and 7 bases from J, leaving 7 bases between. This CDR3 is built from 11 residues. Germline values: CDR1 DFQATT, CDR2 SNEGSKA (reference sequence). The CDR3 DNA follows: TGCAGTGCTAGGACGGGGAACACCATATATTTT. Its translation: CSARTGNTIYF.